Listed below are T cell receptor beta chains from one sample, sequenced in a study of human T cells and chemical hapten exposure. A single record per CDR3 protein comes from TCRdb applying MiXCR to the RACE reads. The sample has around 340,000 distinct CDR3 sequences, under 8% seen once. The sequencing used whole blood, collected in connection with sensitization to the hapten diphenylcyclopropenone (DPC). These receptors were collected from a woman aged 18-29 years with alopecia areata. Some clones in this sample may be carry-over from other donors' samples. The CDR3 runs from the conserved cysteine through the conserved F or W. Each record gives: D gene, V gene, J gene, CDR3 length, clone size, CDR3 protein, CDR3 DNA. D genes are given only for firm matches. Clone size is shown for a subset of rows, as once, few, many or a class of expanded clone.

.	TRBV5-4	TRBJ1-1	13	few	CASSRETVGKAFF	TGTGCCAGCAGCAGGGAGACAGTGGGTAAAGCTTTCTTT
.	TRBV6-2/TRBV6-3	TRBJ2-2	15	many	CASSYPGTHTGELFF	TGTGCCAGCAGTTACCCTGGGACACACACCGGGGAGCTGTTTTTT
.	TRBV7-3	TRBJ2-3	15	.	CASSLIGGNTDTQYF	TGTGCCAGCAGCTTAATCGGGGGAAACACAGATACGCAGTATTTT
.	TRBV12-3/TRBV12-4	TRBJ2-1	11	many	CASSSSHEQFF	TGTGCCAGCAGTTCCTCCCATGAGCAGTTCTTC
.	TRBV12-3/TRBV12-4	TRBJ1-4	15	few	CASRVMGQGREKLFF	TGTGCCAGCAGGGTAATGGGGCAGGGGCGTGAAAAACTGTTTTTT
.	TRBV6-6	TRBJ1-1	11	.	CAIQTGTEAFF	TGTGCCATCCAGACCGGGACGGAAGCTTTCTTT
.	TRBV7-9	TRBJ1-1	8	.	CAVGGAFF	TGTGCCGTAGGGGGAGCTTTCTTT
.	TRBV6-1	TRBJ1-4	18	few	CASSEAHIRGATNEKLFF	TGTGCCAGCAGTGAAGCGCACATCAGAGGGGCAACTAATGAAAAACTGTTTTTT
.	TRBV6-2/TRBV6-3	TRBJ2-1	15	.	CASSPTIGSYNEQFF	TGTGCCAGCAGCCCAACGATAGGGAGCTACAATGAGCAGTTCTTC
TRBD2	TRBV7-2	TRBJ2-3	15	few	CASNLSGGVGDTQYF	TGTGCCAGCAACCTAAGCGGGGGGGTTGGAGATACGCAGTATTTT
TRBD1	TRBV4-1	TRBJ1-5	17	.	CASSQGHPVDREEPQHF	TGCGCCAGCAGCCAGGGCCACCCTGTCGACAGGGAAGAACCCCAGCATTTT
.	TRBV5-6	TRBJ1-6	16	few	CASSLWRGPTDSPLHF	TGTGCCAGCAGCCTCTGGAGGGGCCCGACGGATTCACCCCTCCACTTT
.	TRBV7-9	TRBJ1-4	14	few	CASSLDSRNEKLFF	TGTGCCAGCAGCTTGGACAGTCGGAATGAAAAACTGTTTTTT
.	TRBV6-1	TRBJ2-7	13	.	CASSVGEAYEQYF	TGTGCCAGCAGTGTCGGGGAAGCCTACGAGCAGTACTTC
.	TRBV3-1	TRBJ2-2	15	many	CASSQKRRGAGELFF	TGTGCCAGCAGCCAAAAACGGCGCGGGGCCGGGGAGCTGTTTTTT
.	TRBV7-2	TRBJ2-3	13	few	CASSQGARDTQYF	TGTGCCAGCAGCCAGGGAGCGAGGGATACGCAGTATTTT
TRBD1	TRBV4-1	TRBJ1-5	19	many	CASSQDITLDRGGNQPQHF	TGCGCCAGCAGCCAAGACATTACCCTCGACAGGGGCGGCAATCAGCCCCAGCATTTT
.	TRBV6-1	TRBJ2-2	14	few	CASRGDSNTGELFF	TGTGCCAGCAGGGGGGACTCGAACACCGGGGAGCTGTTTTTT
.	TRBV14	TRBJ2-1	14	.	CASSISTFYNEQFF	TGTGCCAGCAGCATATCGACATTCTACAATGAGCAGTTCTTC
.	TRBV6-1	TRBJ2-2	16	.	CASSEMGIGGTGELFF	TGTGCCAGCAGTGAAATGGGGATCGGTGGCACCGGGGAGCTGTTTTTT
.	TRBV4-2	TRBJ2-1	15	many	CASSQQGYSYNEQFF	TGTGCCAGCAGCCAACAGGGTTACTCCTACAATGAGCAGTTCTTC
TRBD2	TRBV5-1	TRBJ2-5	16	many	CASSWGLAGRQETQYF	TGCGCCAGCAGCTGGGGACTAGCGGGGCGTCAAGAGACCCAGTACTTC
.	TRBV11-2	TRBJ2-7	17	many	CASSPLGGGRVDYEQYF	TGTGCCAGCAGCCCCTTAGGAGGGGGGCGCGTTGACTACGAGCAGTACTTC
TRBD1	TRBV3-1	TRBJ2-7	14	many	CASSLGTDGYEQYF	TGTGCCAGCAGCCTGGGGACAGACGGTTACGAGCAGTACTTC
.	TRBV12-5	TRBJ1-2	15	many	CASGLGDGTFYGYTF	TGTGCTAGTGGTTTGGGGGACGGAACATTCTATGGCTACACCTTC
.	TRBV2	TRBJ2-5	12	.	CASSVGTETQYF	TGTGCCAGCAGCGTCGGGACCGAGACCCAGTACTTC
.	TRBV10-3	TRBJ2-7	13	many	CAIGRGGTYEQYF	TGTGCCATCGGTCGTGGGGGTACCTACGAGCAGTACTTC
.	TRBV5-1	TRBJ2-7	15	many	CASSSEQGVVDEQYF	TGCGCCAGCAGCTCCGAACAAGGGGTGGTGGACGAGCAGTACTTC
.	TRBV12-3/TRBV12-4	TRBJ2-7	15	few	CASSLGSLGSYEQYF	TGTGCCAGCAGTTTGGGGTCCCTAGGATCCTACGAGCAGTACTTC
.	TRBV7-9	TRBJ1-4	16	few	CASSLPRGDGERKLFF	TGTGCCAGCAGCTTACCAAGAGGCGATGGCGAAAGAAAACTGTTTTTT
.	TRBV6-5	TRBJ2-1	14	few	CASSYSPGDNEQFF	TGTGCCAGCAGTTACTCCCCGGGGGACAATGAGCAGTTCTTC
TRBD1	TRBV5-4	TRBJ1-1	14	few	CASRNPGQVTEAFF	TGTGCCAGCAGAAATCCGGGACAGGTCACTGAAGCTTTCTTT
.	TRBV6-5	TRBJ1-1	13	few	CASRQPSGTEAFF	TGTGCCAGCAGGCAACCTTCGGGCACTGAAGCTTTCTTT
.	TRBV18	TRBJ1-4	15	few	CASSPLDGVNEKLFF	TGTGCCAGCTCACCACTTGATGGGGTGAATGAAAAACTGTTTTTT
TRBD2	TRBV9	TRBJ2-3	17	.	CASSVESGGRFFNTQYF	TGTGCCAGCAGCGTAGAAAGCGGGGGCCGGTTTTTTAATACGCAGTATTTT
.	TRBV7-9	TRBJ2-6	17	many	CASRPTRGPSGANVLTF	TGTGCCAGCAGACCTACACGGGGGCCCTCTGGGGCCAACGTCCTGACTTTC
.	TRBV6-5	TRBJ1-2	14	many	CASSDERAFYGYTF	TGTGCCAGCAGTGATGAAAGGGCCTTCTATGGCTACACCTTC
.	TRBV7-2	TRBJ2-3	15	many	CASSLAGETTDTQYF	TGTGCCAGCAGCTTAGCGGGTGAAACCACAGATACGCAGTATTTT
.	TRBV12-3/TRBV12-4	TRBJ1-1	14	many	CASSSKGGLTEAFF	TGTGCCAGCAGTTCAAAGGGGGGATTGACTGAAGCTTTCTTT
TRBD1	TRBV3-1	TRBJ1-5	13	many	CASGQGGNQPQHF	TGTGCCAGCGGACAGGGGGGCAATCAGCCCCAGCATTTT